What follows are 18 T cell receptor beta chains derived from one specimen sequenced in a study of CD8+CD57+ T cells in acquired aplastic anemia (dated by TCRdb to the late 2010s). The listed sequencing device is Illumina HiSeq 2000. Genomic DNA was used as template for profiling of TCR beta VDJ combinations and CDR3 sequences. TCRdb reran the public reads through fastp at Q25 and MiXCR, keeping productive beta chains. One record per CDR3 amino acid sequence lists the most common genes and DNA. This sample holds 110,000 or so distinct CDR3 sequences; 55% to 60% were observed only once. Under 35% of the sample comes from the top ten. Expansion of CD8+CD57+ cells had been shown by flow cytometry in the patients chosen for sequencing. The sequencing sample was made of sorted CD4+, CD8+, or CD8+CD57+ T cells (not recorded which) from PBMCs. Every receptor here comes from a human donor with aplastic anemia.

The gene calls are TRBV29-1 and TRBJ2-6; TRBD1 agrees at 9 bases. This CDR3 has 18 residues. J lost 1 base, V lost 1 base, and 8 bases had no gene match. Germline CDR1 SQVTM, CDR2 ANQGSEA. The CDR3 coding sequence is TGCAGCGTTGAAGGAAGCGGGACAGGGACGTCTGGGGCCAACGTCCTGACTTTC. Its protein is CSVEGSGTGTSGANVLTF.

The chain has TRBV11-1 and TRBJ2-7, with D possibly being TRBD2 (6 bases). The V end lost 4 bases, the J end lost 7 bases, and 17 bases lay between the germline ends. Germline assignment: CDR1 SGHAT and CDR2 FQDESV (reference sequence). The CDR3 extends over 14 amino acids. The CDR3 DNA is TGTGCCAGCAGCTCCGGACGTGAAGGGAGGGAGCAGTACTTC. Protein: CASSSGREGREQYF.

This chain joins TRBV11-1 and TRBJ2-3; D unresolved. Trimming cost V 3 bases and J 2 bases, with 9 bases left between them. Per the germline V gene, CDR1 is SGHAT and CDR2 is FQDESV (reference sequence). The CDR3 is made up of 14 amino acids. The CDR3 here is CASSFLGDTDTQYF. The DNA of the CDR3 is TGTGCCAGCAGCTTCTTGGGCGACACAGATACGCAGTATTTT.

This chain connects TRBV10-3 to TRBJ1-2, with D possibly TRBD1 on 6 matching bases. V lost 6 bases and J 7 bases, leaving 18 bases between the germline ends. The CDR3 spans 14 residues. CDR1 and CDR2 from the germline V gene are ENHRY and SYGVKD. Here the CDR3 reads CAISRDHREGGYTF. CDR3 nucleotides: TGTGCCATCAGCCGGGACCACAGGGAGGGTGGCTACACCTTC.

V gene TRBV2 combines with J gene TRBJ2-3; D uncertain. The CDR3 has 14 amino acids. CDR1 is SNHLY and CDR2 is FYNNEI in the germline V gene. Trimming removed 6 bases at V and 6 bases at J, with 16 bases between. CDR3 sequence (DNA): TGTGCCAGCAGCTACTTCTCGCCCCCCGATACGCAGTATTTT. Its translation: CASSYFSPPDTQYF.

A few counts support this clonotype. V is TRBV20-1 and J is TRBJ1-6, with TRBD1 as a possible D gene (5 bases). The length of the CDR3 is 16 residues. Germline V gene lookup returns CDR1 DFQATT and CDR2 SNEGSKA (reference sequence). Trimming took 0 bases from V and 7 from J, leaving 16 bases between them. CDR3 nucleotide sequence: TGCAGTGCTAGAGATAGGGGCGAAGGATTAAATTCACCCCTCCACTTT. It is translated as CSARDRGEGLNSPLHF.

At least ten counts were recorded for this clonotype. The V call is TRBV5-1, the J call TRBJ1-1, with TRBD1 identical over 7 bases. J was trimmed by 0 bases and V by 2 bases; bases with no gene match: 7. The CDR3 is made up of 16 amino acids. Germline CDR1 reads SGHRS; CDR2 reads YFSETQ. The CDR3 loop is CASSLTGALMNTEAFF. The CDR3 DNA follows: TGCGCCAGCAGCTTAACAGGGGCCCTGATGAACACTGAAGCTTTCTTT. Drawing the rest from reference TRBV5-1 and TRBJ1-1, the complete variable domain is KAGVTQTPRYLIKTRGQQVTLSCSPISGHRSVSWYQQTPGQGLQFLFEYFSETQRNKGNFPGRFSGRQFSNSRSEMNVSTLELGDSALYLCASSLTGALMNTEAFFGQGTRLTVV.

CDR3 region: CSVEQDRGRHEQFF. As DNA, the CDR3 is TGCAGCGTTGAACAGGACAGGGGGCGTCATGAGCAGTTCTTC. This chain links TRBV29-1 with TRBJ2-1; 11 positions match TRBD1. The germline gives CDR1 SQVTM, CDR2 ANQGSEA. CDR3 length equals 14 residues. The V gene end was trimmed by 2 bases and the J gene end by 8 bases; junction bases not matched to a gene: 5.

The chain carries TRBV24-1 and TRBJ2-1, with D tentatively TRBD1 (8 bases). Germline CDR1 and CDR2: KGHDR and SFDVKD. The CDR3 is 16 amino acids. V was pared by 3 bases and J by 8 bases, with 19 bases between. The CDR3 region has the DNA TGTGCCACCAGTGATCCCACGGGCGGGGGACAGGATGAGCAGTTCTTC. This sequence encodes CATSDPTGGGQDEQFF.

This clonotype appeared many times. V usage is TRBV9 and J usage is TRBJ2-1, with D possibly matching TRBD2 (5 bases). The length of the CDR3 is 16 residues. CDR1 is SGDLS, CDR2 YYNGEE, per germline. Trimming took 0 bases from V and 1 from J, leaving 11 bases between them. The CDR3: CASSVADGVSYNEQFF. DNA for the CDR3: TGTGCCAGCAGCGTAGCCGACGGGGTTTCCTACAATGAGCAGTTCTTC.

This sequence joins TRBV7-9 and TRBJ2-6, with 7 bases lining up with TRBD1. This CDR3 contains 18 residues. Germline V gene sequence: CDR1 SEHNR, CDR2 FQNEAQ (reference sequence). With V trimmed by 5 bases and J by 1 base, 11 bases remained unmatched. This CDR3 is CASSPDPGQKSGANVLTF. As DNA, the CDR3 is TGTGCCAGCAGCCCGGACCCGGGACAGAAGTCTGGGGCCAACGTCCTGACTTTC.

The chain has TRBV6-1 and TRBJ2-3; TRBD1 matches at 9 bases. Germline CDR1 and CDR2: MNHNS and SASEGT. V was clipped by 4 bases and J by 0 bases; unmatched bases: 8. The CDR3 has 17 amino acids. The CDR3 protein is CASSVTGGEGSTDTQYF. As DNA, the CDR3 is TGTGCCAGCAGTGTAACAGGGGGCGAGGGGAGCACAGATACGCAGTATTTT.

To note about this clonotype: A much larger clone differs by one base, so this may be a read error. This chain connects TRBV12-3 or TRBV12-4 to TRBJ2-1; possibly TRBD2 for D (6 bases). This CDR3 region has 14 residues. CDR3 nucleotides: TGTGCCGGCAGTCAGGACTACTCCTACAATGAGCAGTTCTTC. Translated, it gives CAGSQDYSYNEQFF.

This clonotype was observed at least ten times. The V call is TRBV7-8, the J call TRBJ2-1; D possibly corresponds to TRBD2 (5 bases). CDR3 size: 16 residues. Germline CDR1 is SGHVS and CDR2 is FQNEAQ. V was trimmed by 5 bases and J by 8 bases, leaving 22 bases between them. The chain's CDR3 is CASSPQRTTPRDEQFF. DNA for the CDR3: TGTGCCAGCAGCCCTCAAAGGACCACGCCGAGGGATGAGCAGTTCTTC.

The rearrangement links TRBV5-5 to TRBJ2-2; D perhaps matches TRBD1 (5 bases). The CDR3 loop spans 16 amino acids. Germline V lookup: CDR1 SGHKS, CDR2 YYEKEE (reference sequence). The V end was cut by 0 bases, the J end by 3 bases, with 12 bases between. CDR3: CASSLEWGADTGELFF. The CDR3 nucleotides read TGTGCCAGCAGCTTGGAATGGGGCGCGGACACCGGGGAGCTGTTTTTT.

The V call is TRBV6-1, the J call TRBJ2-7; D is tentatively TRBD1 or TRBD2 (5 bases each). Trimming stripped 3 bases from V and 2 bases from J, with 14 bases between. This CDR3 contains 15 residues. CDR1 MNHNS and CDR2 SASEGT come from the germline V gene. CDR3 in amino acids: CASSDWETATYEQYF. CDR3 nucleotides: TGTGCCAGCAGTGATTGGGAGACAGCAACCTACGAGCAGTACTTC.

J is TRBJ1-6 and V is TRBV25-1; D is perhaps TRBD1 (6 bases). The CDR3 contains 14 residues. V was pared by 7 bases and J by 9 bases, with 16 bases between. The V gene's germline CDR1 is MGHDK and CDR2 SYGVNS. For the CDR3, the DNA is TGTGCCAGCAAGGGGGACGGGGGTGGTTCACCCCTCCACTTT. Amino acid sequence: CASKGDGGGSPLHF. Filled out from reference TRBV25-1 and TRBJ1-6, the complete variable domain reads EADIYQTPRYLVIGTGKKITLECSQTMGHDKMYWYQQDPGMELHLIHYSYGVNSTEKGDLSSESTVSRIRTEHFPLTLESARPSHTSQYLCASKGDGGGSPLHFGNGTRLTVT.

This clonotype was detected ten times or more. The J gene is TRBJ2-3, the V gene TRBV19, with a tentative D call TRBD2 (5 bases). V lost 0 bases and J 3 bases, leaving 10 bases between the germline ends. The V gene's germline CDR1 is LNHDA and CDR2 SQIVND (reference sequence). The CDR3 runs 15 residues. This chain's CDR3 is CASSIDARLTDTQYF. CDR3 in DNA: TGTGCCAGTAGTATAGATGCTCGACTAACAGATACGCAGTATTTT. The complete variable domain, with remaining parts taken from reference TRBV19 and TRBJ2-3, reads DGGITQSPKYLFRKEGQNVTLSCEQNLNHDAMYWYRQDPGQGLRLIYYSQIVNDFQKGDIAEGYSVSREKKESFPLTVTSAQKNPTAFYLCASSIDARLTDTQYFGPGTRLTVL.